The present TCR beta chain was sequenced within a study of identical twins. TCRdb re-called the 5' RACE reads with MiXCR, one entry per CDR3 protein. The repertoire holds about 240,000 distinct CDR3 sequences, roughly 13% seen once, with 4% in the top ten. V was pared by 0 bases and J by 4 bases, with 7 bases of the junction left unmatched. The length of the CDR3 is 16 residues. CDR1 and CDR2 from the germline V gene are LGHNA and YNFKEQ. This clonotype was counted a few times. Its matching antigen is unknown. Overall study findings and caveats: Shared out-of-frame alpha sequences (those common to twins) showed excess low generation probability. High-abundance cord blood beta clonotypes had fewer insertions; memory repertoires showed none.

The sample also formed part of further work on yellow fever vaccine responses in identical twins.

J is TRBJ2-3 and V is TRBV4-2; 7 bases match TRBD2. The receptor comes from a woman aged 18 to 35 in good health. Sequences were obtained from memory (CD45RO+) T cells sorted from blood. The DNA for the CDR3 is TGTGCCAGCAGCCAAGATTCGGGAGCGGGGCCAGATACGCAGTATTTT. Amino acid sequence: CASSQDSGAGPDTQYF.